This T cell receptor (beta chain) was captured in a study of cytomegalovirus exposure and HLA in healthy donors. Overall study context: An analysis done earlier identified approximately 120 million unique TCR beta sequences from 150 million to 200 million T cells. General study findings and limits: In a later analysis, TCR beta V- and J-gene trimming showed a link to a missense DCLRE1C variant. Earlier analysis looked at TCR beta V segments, and most were productive about 87% or about 30% of the time. In presence/absence analyses, roughly uniform sequencing depth across donors was assumed.

Comments on this clone: The antigen is undetermined.

V lost 5 bases to trimming and J lost 7 bases, with 18 bases between them. The V gene's germline CDR1 is SGHTA and CDR2 FQGNSA. The CDR3 is made up of 14 amino acids. With 60 Vbeta and 13 Jbeta primers, the PCR was carried out. Clones were read by immunoSEQ multiplex PCR, and TCRdb kept only the in-frame ones, dropping some. The sample lists approximately 180,000 clones, roughly 78% seen once, with roughly 13% in the top ten. The chain links TRBV7-2 to TRBJ2-7, with a weak D call TRBD2 (5 bases). This TCR came from a woman between 45 and 60 years old in good health and CMV-seropositive. The specimen sequenced was PBMCs. The CDR3 here is CASSIYGVVGEQYF. CDR3 coding DNA: TGTGCCAGCAGCATATACGGGGTAGTTGGGGAGCAGTACTTC.